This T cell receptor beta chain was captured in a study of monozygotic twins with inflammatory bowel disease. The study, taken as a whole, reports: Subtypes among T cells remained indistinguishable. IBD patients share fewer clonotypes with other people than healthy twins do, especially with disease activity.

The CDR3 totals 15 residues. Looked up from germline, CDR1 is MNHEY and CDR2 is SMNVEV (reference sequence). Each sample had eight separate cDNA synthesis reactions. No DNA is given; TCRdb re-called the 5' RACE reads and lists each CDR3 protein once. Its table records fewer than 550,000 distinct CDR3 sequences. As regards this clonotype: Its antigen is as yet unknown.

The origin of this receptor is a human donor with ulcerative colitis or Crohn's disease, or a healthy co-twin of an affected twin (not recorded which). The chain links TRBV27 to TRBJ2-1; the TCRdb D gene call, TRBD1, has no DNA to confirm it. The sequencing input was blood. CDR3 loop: CASTPATASYNEQFF.